This TCR beta chain appears in the sequencing data of a study of beta chain features in type 1 diabetes. The overall study: In age, gender and cell yields, patients were similar to healthy donors.

Points from the study as a whole: Compared to healthy donors, patients appeared to have naive, central memory and Treg TCRB repertoires that were more alike. There was a moderate but significant shortening of TCRB CDR3s in all four CD4+ subsets of Type 1 diabetes patients.

Trimming at V came to 4 bases and at J to 8 bases, leaving 16 bases not matched to a gene. This CDR3 comprises 17 residues. Looked up from germline, CDR1 is MGHRA and CDR2 is YSYEKL. Expressed TCRB transcripts got sequenced, as all isolated RNA was reverse transcribed. Generated by immunoSEQ multiplex PCR, the TCRdb table keeps only in-frame clones and is missing some. The sample yields about 16,000 clones, approximately 55% seen once. A note on this clone: Its antigen is as yet unknown.

Sample: stem cell memory CD4+ T cells from blood. The receptor was derived from a woman aged 18-29 years in good health. The chain carries TRBV4-1 and TRBJ1-4; 7 positions match TRBD1. As DNA, the CDR3 is TGCGCCAGCAGCCCTCTGGGAAAGGGACAGCCATGGGAAAAACTGTTTTTT. Its protein is CASSPLGKGQPWEKLFF.